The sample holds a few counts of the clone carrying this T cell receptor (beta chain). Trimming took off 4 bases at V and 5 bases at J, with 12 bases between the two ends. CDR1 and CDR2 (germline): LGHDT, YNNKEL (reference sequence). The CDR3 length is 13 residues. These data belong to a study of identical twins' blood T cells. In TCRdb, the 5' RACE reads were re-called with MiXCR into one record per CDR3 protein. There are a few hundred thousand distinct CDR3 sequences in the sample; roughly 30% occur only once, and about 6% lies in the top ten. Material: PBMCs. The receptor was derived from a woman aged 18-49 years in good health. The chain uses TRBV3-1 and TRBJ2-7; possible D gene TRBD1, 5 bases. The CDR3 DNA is TGTGCCAGCAGCCCTTCAGGGAAAGACGAGCAGTACTTC. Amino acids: CASSPSGKDEQYF.